The clone carrying this T cell receptor (beta chain) qualifies as medium-sized. No antigen is known for it. The Oncomine TCR Beta short-read assay generated sequence data from the DNA of cultured CD4+ T cells. TCRdb re-called the PCR reads through MiXCR, storing one row per CDR3 protein. The sample includes over 8,500 distinct CDR3 sequences, around 20% of them seen just once. CDR3 length: 16 amino acids. The junction had 17 bases not matched to a gene; V was cut back by 6 bases and J by 4 bases. Per germline, CDR1 SQVTM and CDR2 ANQGSEA. Specified treatment: roughly 10-day PBMC culture with coronavirus spike peptide pools or control peptides (ViraFEST assay). ViraFEST used peptide pools to expand antigen-specific T cells before TCR sequencing. This sample is drawn from a study of vaccination and CD4 T cells after COVID-19. Study-wide background: The stimulus for the cells was overlapping spike peptides derived from SARS-CoV-2, HCoV-NL63, HCoV-OC43 and HCoV-229E.

Findings of the study overall: Median SARS-CoV-2-reactive clonotype numbers went up from roughly 19 to 38, but not significantly.

The chain has TRBV29-1 and TRBJ2-7, with 8 bases aligning to TRBD2. The starting material was CD4+ T cells from blood, cultured in vitro, obtained after SARS-CoV-2 vaccination. This clonotype originated in a human donor who had recovered from COVID-19. The CDR3 here is CSVRAKTFSGDYEQYF. CDR3 nucleotide sequence: TGCAGCGTCCGGGCCAAAACCTTTAGCGGGGATTACGAGCAGTACTTC.